This TCR beta chain was profiled in a study of T cell responses to AZD1222 COVID-19 vaccine. Study conclusions and caveats: The donor cohort was predominantly white British with a female majority, and clonal diversity may have been underestimated. The study found Spike-specific TCR breadth and depth rose after two AZD1222 doses. Baseline antibody screening turned up just six or seven seropositive AZD1222 recipients.

A word on this clone: Antigen unknown.

Sequenced by immunoSEQ multiplex PCR; TCRdb stores in-frame clones only, minus some. The sample has tens of thousands of clones, around 91% seen once. Germline V CDR1 and CDR2: MNHEY, SVGAGI. V lost 7 bases to trimming and J lost 8 bases, with 15 bases between them. CDR3 length: 14 amino acids. The TCR was taken from an adult in good health. The chain recombines TRBV6-5 with TRBJ1-6, with D uncertain. The sequences come from peripheral blood, collected on day 0 of MenACWY control vaccination. The CDR3 DNA sequence: TGTGCCAGCAAAGGGAGGGCCGCAGATTCACCCCTCCACTTT. The encoded protein is CASKGRAADSPLHF.